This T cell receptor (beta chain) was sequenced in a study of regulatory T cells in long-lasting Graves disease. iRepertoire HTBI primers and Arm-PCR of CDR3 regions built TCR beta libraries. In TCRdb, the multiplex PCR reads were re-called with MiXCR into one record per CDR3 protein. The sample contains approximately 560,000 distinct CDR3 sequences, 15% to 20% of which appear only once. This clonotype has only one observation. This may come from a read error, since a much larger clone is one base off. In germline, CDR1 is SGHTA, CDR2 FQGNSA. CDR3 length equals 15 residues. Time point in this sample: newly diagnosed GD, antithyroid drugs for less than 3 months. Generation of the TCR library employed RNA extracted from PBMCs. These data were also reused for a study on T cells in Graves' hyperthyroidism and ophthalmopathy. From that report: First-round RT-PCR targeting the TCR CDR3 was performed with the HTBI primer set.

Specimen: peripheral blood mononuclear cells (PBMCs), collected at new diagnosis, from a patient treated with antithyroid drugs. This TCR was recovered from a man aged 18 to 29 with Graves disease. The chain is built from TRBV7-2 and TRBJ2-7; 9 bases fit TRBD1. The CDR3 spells CASSRTGTGIYEQHF. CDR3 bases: TGTGCCAGCAGCCGGACCGGGACAGGGATCTACGAGCAGCACTTC.